This TCR beta chain was retrieved from a study of T cells in Graves' hyperthyroidism and ophthalmopathy. General study results and limits: Within blood appeared most thyroid clonotypes that had expanded above 0.001.

This CDR3 is built from 15 residues. CDR1 is MNHEY and CDR2 is SVGEGT in the germline V gene. With V trimmed by 6 bases and J by 4 bases, 9 bases remained unmatched. As to this clonotype: As yet, its antigen is unknown.

Orbital computed tomography and thyroid ultrasound, together with serum TRAb and thyroxine and clinical symptoms, were used for diagnoses. The investigators amplified TCR beta CDR3 regions from RNA transcripts. Initially, a first-round RT-PCR of the TCR CDR3 employed the HTBI primer set. TCRdb called the multiplex PCR reads again in MiXCR, with one record for every CDR3 protein. The data contain around 580,000 distinct CDR3 sequences, 40% to 55% of them singletons. The sequencing input was peripheral blood or thyroid tissue (not recorded which). The chain links TRBV6-2 or TRBV6-3 to TRBJ2-7; 10 bases match TRBD2. The clonotype comes from a woman in her late teens or twenties with Graves' hyperthyroidism. CDR3 loop: CASRDSGTSDYEQYF. The CDR3, as DNA: TGTGCCAGCAGAGATTCCGGGACTAGCGATTACGAGCAGTACTTC.